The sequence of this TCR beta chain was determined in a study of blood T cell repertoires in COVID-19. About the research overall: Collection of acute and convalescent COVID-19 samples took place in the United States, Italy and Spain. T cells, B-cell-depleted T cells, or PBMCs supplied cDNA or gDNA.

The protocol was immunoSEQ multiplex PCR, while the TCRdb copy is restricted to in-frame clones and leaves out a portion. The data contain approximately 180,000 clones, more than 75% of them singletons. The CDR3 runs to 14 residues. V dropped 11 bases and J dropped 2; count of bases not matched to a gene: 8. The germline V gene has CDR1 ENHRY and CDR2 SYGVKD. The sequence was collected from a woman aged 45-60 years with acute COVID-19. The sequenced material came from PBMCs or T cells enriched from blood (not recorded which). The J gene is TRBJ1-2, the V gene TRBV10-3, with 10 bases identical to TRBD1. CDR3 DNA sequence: TGTGCCTCCAACCGGGGACAGGGGAACTATGGCTACACCTTC. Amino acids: CASNRGQGNYGYTF.